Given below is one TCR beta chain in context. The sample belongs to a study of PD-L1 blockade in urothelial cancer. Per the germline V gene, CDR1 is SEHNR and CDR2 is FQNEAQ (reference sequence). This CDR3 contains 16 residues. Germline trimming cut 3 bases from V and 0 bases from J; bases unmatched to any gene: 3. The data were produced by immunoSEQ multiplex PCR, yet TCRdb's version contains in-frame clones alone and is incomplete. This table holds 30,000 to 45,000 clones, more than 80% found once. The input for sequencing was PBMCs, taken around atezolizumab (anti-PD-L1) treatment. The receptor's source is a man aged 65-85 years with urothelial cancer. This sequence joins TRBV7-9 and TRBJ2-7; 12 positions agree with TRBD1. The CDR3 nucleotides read TGTGCCAGCAGCTTCCGGGACAGGGGGCACTCCTACGAGCAGTACTTC. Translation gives CASSFRDRGHSYEQYF.